This T cell receptor beta chain was sequenced in a study of blood T cell repertoires in COVID-19. Looking at the study overall: Some COVID-19 samples were acute and others convalescent; all came from the United States, Italy and Spain. PBMCs, B-cell-depleted T cells, or T cells provided the cDNA or gDNA that made up the material.

Original analysis: The authors estimated nucleated cell counts from reference gene primer amplification. The method was immunoSEQ multiplex PCR; TCRdb's version includes in-frame clones alone and lacks a portion of them. The D gene and trimming were derived from the DNA, and the V and J assignments and clone size from that table. The repertoire has fewer than 200,000 clones, approximately 79% of them found once; the top ten carry 26%. The germline V gene has CDR1 LNHDA and CDR2 SQIVND (reference sequence). The CDR3 contains 15 residues. Trimming at V came to 3 bases and at J to 6 bases, leaving 4 bases not matched to a gene.

The V call is TRBV19, the J call TRBJ1-5, with TRBD1 identical over 11 bases. The specimen was peripheral blood. The receptor comes from a woman in her seventies with acute or convalescent COVID-19. The CDR3 region is CASSIGQGAFQPQHF. In DNA form, the CDR3 reads TGTGCCAGTAGTATCGGACAGGGGGCGTTTCAGCCCCAGCATTTT.